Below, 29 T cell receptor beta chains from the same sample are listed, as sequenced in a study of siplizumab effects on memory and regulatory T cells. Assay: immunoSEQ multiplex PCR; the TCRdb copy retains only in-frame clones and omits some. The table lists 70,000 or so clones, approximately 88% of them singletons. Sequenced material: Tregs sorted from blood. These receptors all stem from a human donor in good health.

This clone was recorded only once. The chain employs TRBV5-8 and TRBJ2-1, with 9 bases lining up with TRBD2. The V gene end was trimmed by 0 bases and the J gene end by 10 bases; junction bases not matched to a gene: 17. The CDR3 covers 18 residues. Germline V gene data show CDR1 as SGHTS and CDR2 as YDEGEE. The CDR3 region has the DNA TGTGCCAGCAGCTTGGGCCTACTCCGTGCGGGAGGGAAGGAAGAGCAGTTCTTC. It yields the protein CASSLGLLRAGGKEEQFF.

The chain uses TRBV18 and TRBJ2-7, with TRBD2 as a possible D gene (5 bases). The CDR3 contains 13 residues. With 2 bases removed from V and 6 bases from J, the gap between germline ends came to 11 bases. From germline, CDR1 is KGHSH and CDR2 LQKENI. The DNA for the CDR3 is TGTGCCAGCTCACCATTAAAGGGAGTCGAGCAGTACTTC. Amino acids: CASSPLKGVEQYF.

The CDR3: CASSLGGQETQYF. The DNA of the CDR3 is TGCGCCAGCAGCTTGGGCGGCCAAGAGACCCAGTACTTC. V gene TRBV5-1 combines with J gene TRBJ2-5; D ambiguous. Germline lookup yields CDR1 SGHRS and CDR2 YFSETQ. Trimming cost V 0 bases and J 1 base, with 4 bases left between them. The CDR3 has 13 amino acids. Variable domain in full (rest from reference TRBV5-1 and TRBJ2-5): KAGVTQTPRYLIKTRGQQVTLSCSPISGHRSVSWYQQTPGQGLQFLFEYFSETQRNKGNFPGRFSGRQFSNSRSEMNVSTLELGDSALYLCASSLGGQETQYFGPGTRLLVL.

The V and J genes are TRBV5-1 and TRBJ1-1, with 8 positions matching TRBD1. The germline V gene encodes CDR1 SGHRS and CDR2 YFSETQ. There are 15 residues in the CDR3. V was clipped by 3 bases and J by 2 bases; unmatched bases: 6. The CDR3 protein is CASSSGQVSNTEAFF. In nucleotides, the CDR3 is TGCGCCAGCAGCTCGGGACAGGTCTCTAACACTGAAGCTTTCTTT.

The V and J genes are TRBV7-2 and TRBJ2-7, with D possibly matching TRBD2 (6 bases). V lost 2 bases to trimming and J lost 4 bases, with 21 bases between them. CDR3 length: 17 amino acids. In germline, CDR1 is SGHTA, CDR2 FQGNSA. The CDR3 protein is CASSLNSAAAGIYEQYF. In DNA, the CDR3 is TGTGCCAGCAGCTTAAATAGCGCGGCGGCGGGAATTTACGAGCAGTACTTC.

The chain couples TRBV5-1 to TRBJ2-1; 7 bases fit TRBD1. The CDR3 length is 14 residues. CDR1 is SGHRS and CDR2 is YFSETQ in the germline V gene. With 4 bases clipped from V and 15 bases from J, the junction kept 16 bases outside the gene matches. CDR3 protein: CASSLRDSSVIRFF. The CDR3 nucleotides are TGCGCCAGCAGCCTCCGGGACAGTAGTGTCATACGGTTCTTC. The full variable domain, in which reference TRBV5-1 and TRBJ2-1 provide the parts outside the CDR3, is KAGVTQTPRYLIKTRGQQVTLSCSPISGHRSVSWYQQTPGQGLQFLFEYFSETQRNKGNFPGRFSGRQFSNSRSEMNVSTLELGDSALYLCASSLRDSSVIRFFGPGTRLTVL.

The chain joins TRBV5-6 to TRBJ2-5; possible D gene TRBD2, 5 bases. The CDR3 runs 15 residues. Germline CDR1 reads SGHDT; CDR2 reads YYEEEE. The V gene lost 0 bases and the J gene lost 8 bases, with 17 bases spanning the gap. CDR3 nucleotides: TGTGCCAGCAGCTTGGGCTTAGCTACGGGGAGAACCCAGTACTTC. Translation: CASSLGLATGRTQYF. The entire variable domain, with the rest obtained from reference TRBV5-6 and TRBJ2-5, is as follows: DAGVTQSPTHLIKTRGQQVTLRCSPKSGHDTVSWYQQALGQGPQFIFQYYEEEERQRGNFPDRFSGHQFPNYSSELNVNALLLGDSALYLCASSLGLATGRTQYFGPGTRLLVL.

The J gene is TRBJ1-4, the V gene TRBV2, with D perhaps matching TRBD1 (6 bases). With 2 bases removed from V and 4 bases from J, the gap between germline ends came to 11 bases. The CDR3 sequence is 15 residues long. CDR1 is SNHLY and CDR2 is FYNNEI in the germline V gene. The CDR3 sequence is CASSELGAGNEKLFF. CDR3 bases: TGTGCCAGCAGTGAATTGGGGGCGGGTAATGAAAAACTGTTTTTT.

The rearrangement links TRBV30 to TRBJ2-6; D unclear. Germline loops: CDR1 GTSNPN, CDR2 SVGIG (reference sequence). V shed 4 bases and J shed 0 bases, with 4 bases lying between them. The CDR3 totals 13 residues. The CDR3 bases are TGTGCCTGGAAGCGCTCTGGGGCCAACGTCCTGACTTTC. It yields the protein CAWKRSGANVLTF.

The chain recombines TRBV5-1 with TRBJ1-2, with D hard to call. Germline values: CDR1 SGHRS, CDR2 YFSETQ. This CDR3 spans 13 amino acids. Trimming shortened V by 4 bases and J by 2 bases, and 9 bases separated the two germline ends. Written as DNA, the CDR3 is TGCGCCAGCAGCCCAGCTCCGAACTATGGCTACACCTTC. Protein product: CASSPAPNYGYTF. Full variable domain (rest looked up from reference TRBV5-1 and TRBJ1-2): KAGVTQTPRYLIKTRGQQVTLSCSPISGHRSVSWYQQTPGQGLQFLFEYFSETQRNKGNFPGRFSGRQFSNSRSEMNVSTLELGDSALYLCASSPAPNYGYTFGSGTRLTVV.

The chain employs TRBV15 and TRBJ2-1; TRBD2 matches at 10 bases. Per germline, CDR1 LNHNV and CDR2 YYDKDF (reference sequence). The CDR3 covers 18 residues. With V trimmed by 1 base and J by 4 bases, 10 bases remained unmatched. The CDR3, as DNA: TGTGCCACCAGCAGAGCCTACCCGACTAGCGGGCGGTACAATGAGCAGTTCTTC. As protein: CATSRAYPTSGRYNEQFF. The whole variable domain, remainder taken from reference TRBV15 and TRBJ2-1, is DAMVIQNPRYQVTQFGKPVTLSCSQTLNHNVMYWYQQKSSQAPKLLFHYYDKDFNNEADTPDNFQSRRPNTSFCFLDIRSPGLGDTAMYLCATSRAYPTSGRYNEQFFGPGTRLTVL.

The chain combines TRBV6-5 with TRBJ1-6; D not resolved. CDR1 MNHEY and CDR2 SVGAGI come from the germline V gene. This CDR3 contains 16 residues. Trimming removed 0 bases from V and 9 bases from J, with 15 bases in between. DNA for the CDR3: TGTGCCAGCAGTTACTCCGGCGGGGTGGAATCTTCACCCCTCCACTTT. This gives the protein CASSYSGGVESSPLHF.

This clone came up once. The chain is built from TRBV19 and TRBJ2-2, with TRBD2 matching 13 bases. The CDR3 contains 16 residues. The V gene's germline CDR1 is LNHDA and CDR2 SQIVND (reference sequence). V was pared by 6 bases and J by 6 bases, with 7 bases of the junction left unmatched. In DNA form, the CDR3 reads TGTGCCAGTAGCACAGGACTAGCGGGAGTTCCCGGGGAGCTGTTTTTT. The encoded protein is CASSTGLAGVPGELFF.

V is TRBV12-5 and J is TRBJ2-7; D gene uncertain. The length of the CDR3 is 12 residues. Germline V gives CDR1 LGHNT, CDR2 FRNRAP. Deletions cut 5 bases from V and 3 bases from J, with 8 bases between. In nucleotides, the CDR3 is TGTGCTAGTGGTCCAGGAGACTACGAGCAGTACTTC. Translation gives CASGPGDYEQYF.

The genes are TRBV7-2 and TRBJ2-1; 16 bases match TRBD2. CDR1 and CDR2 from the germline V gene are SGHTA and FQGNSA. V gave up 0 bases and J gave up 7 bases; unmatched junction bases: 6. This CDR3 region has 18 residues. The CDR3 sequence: CASSLAPGTSGRGNEQFF. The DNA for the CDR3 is TGTGCCAGCAGCTTAGCACCAGGGACTAGCGGGAGGGGAAATGAGCAGTTCTTC.

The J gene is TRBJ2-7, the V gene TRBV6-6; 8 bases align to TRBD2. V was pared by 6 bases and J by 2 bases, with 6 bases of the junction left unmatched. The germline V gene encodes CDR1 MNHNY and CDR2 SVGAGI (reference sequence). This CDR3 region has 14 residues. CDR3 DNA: TGTGCCAGCAGACCCAGCGGGAGTACCTACGAGCAGTACTTC. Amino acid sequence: CASRPSGSTYEQYF.

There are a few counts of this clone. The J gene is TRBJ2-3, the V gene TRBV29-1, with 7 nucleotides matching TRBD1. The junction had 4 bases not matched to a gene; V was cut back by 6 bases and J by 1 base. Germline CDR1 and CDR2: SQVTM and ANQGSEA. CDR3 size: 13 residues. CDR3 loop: CSVQGPGTDTQYF. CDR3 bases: TGCAGCGTACAGGGGCCGGGCACAGATACGCAGTATTTT.

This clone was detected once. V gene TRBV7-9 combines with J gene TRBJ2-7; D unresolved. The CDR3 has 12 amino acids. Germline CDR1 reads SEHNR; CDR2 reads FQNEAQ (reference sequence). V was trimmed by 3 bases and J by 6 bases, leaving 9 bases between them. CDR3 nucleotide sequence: TGTGCCAGCAGCTTGCGGCCAGGCGAGCAGTACTTC. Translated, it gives CASSLRPGEQYF.

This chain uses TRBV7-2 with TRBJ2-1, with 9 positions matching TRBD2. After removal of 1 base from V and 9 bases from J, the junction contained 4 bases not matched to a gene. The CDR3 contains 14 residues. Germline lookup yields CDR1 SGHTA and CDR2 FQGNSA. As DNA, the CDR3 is TGTGCCAGCAGCTTAGGTAGCGGGAGAATTGAGCAGTTCTTC. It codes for CASSLGSGRIEQFF.

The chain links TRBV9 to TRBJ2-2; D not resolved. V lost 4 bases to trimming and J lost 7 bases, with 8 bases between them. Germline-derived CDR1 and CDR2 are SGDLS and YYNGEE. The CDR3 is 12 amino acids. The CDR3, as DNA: TGTGCCAGCAGCTTGTCGTACGGGGAGCTGTTTTTT. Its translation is CASSLSYGELFF.

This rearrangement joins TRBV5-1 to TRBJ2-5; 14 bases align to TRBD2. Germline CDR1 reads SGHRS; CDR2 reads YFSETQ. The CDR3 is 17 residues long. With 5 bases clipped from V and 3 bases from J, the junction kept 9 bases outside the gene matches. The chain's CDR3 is CASREGLAGAKKETQYF. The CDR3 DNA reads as TGCGCCAGCAGGGAGGGACTAGCGGGAGCCAAAAAAGAGACCCAGTACTTC. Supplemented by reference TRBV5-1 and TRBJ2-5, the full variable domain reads KAGVTQTPRYLIKTRGQQVTLSCSPISGHRSVSWYQQTPGQGLQFLFEYFSETQRNKGNFPGRFSGRQFSNSRSEMNVSTLELGDSALYLCASREGLAGAKKETQYFGPGTRLLVL.

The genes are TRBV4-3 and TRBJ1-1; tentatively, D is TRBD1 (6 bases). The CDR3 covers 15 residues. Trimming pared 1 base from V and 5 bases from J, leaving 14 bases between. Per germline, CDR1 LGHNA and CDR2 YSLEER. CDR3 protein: CASSQAGGLFTEAFF. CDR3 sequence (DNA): TGCGCCAGCAGCCAAGCGGGGGGGCTCTTTACTGAAGCTTTCTTT.

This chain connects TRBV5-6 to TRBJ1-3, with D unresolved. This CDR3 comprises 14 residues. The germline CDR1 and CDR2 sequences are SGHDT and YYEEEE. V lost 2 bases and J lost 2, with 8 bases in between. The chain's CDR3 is CASSFLGAGNTIYF. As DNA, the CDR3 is TGTGCCAGCAGCTTTCTGGGAGCTGGAAACACCATATATTTT. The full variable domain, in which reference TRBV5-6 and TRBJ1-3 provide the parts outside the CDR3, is DAGVTQSPTHLIKTRGQQVTLRCSPKSGHDTVSWYQQALGQGPQFIFQYYEEEERQRGNFPDRFSGHQFPNYSSELNVNALLLGDSALYLCASSFLGAGNTIYFGEGSWLTVV.

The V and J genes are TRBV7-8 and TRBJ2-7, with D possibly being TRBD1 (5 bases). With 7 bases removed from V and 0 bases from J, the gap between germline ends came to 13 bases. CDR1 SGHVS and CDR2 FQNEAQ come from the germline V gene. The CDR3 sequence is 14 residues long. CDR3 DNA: TGTGCCAGCACCCTGACAGAGAGCTCCTACGAGCAGTACTTC. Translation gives CASTLTESSYEQYF.

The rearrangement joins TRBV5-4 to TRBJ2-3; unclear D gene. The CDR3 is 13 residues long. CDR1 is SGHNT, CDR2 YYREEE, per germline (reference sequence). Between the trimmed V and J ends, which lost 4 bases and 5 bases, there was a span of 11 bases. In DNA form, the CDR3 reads TGTGCCAGCAGCCAGCACCTAGAAGATACGCAGTATTTT. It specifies CASSQHLEDTQYF.

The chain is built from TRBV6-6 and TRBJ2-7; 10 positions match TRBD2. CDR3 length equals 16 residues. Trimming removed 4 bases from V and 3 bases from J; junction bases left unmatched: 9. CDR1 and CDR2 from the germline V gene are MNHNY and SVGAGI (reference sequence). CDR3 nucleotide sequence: TGTGCCAGCAGTTTCATAGGGGGACTAGCGAGCTACGAGCAGTACTTC. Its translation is CASSFIGGLASYEQYF.

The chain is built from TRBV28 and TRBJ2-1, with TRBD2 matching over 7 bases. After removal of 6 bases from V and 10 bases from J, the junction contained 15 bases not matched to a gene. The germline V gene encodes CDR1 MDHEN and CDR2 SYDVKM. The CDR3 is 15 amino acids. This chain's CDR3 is CASSRGLGVDSEQFF. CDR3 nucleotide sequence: TGTGCCAGCAGCCGCGGACTAGGGGTTGACTCGGAGCAGTTCTTC.

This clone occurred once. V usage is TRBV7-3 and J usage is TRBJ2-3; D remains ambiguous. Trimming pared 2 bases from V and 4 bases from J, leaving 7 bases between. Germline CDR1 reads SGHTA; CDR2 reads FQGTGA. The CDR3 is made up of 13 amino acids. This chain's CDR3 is CASSLYRADTQYF. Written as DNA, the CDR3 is TGTGCCAGCAGCTTATACCGGGCAGATACGCAGTATTTT.

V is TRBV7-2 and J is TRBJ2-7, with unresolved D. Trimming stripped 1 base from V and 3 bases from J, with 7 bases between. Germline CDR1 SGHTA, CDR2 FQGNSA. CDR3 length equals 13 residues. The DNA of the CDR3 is TGTGCCAGCAGCTTAGAACTCCGCTACGAGCAGTACTTC. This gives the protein CASSLELRYEQYF. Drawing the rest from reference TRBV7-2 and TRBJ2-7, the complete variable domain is GAGVSQSPSNKVTEKGKDVELRCDPISGHTALYWYRQSLGQGLEFLIYFQGNSAPDKSGLPSDRFSAERTGGSVSTLTIQRTQQEDSAVYLCASSLELRYEQYFGPGTRLTVT.